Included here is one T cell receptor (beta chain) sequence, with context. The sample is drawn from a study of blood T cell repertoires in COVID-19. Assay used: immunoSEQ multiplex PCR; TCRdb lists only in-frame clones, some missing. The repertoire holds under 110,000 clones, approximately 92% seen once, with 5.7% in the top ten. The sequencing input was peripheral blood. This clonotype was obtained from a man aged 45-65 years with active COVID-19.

The CDR3 DNA reads as TGTGCCAGCAGCGGTAGCGGGAACTCGTTCAGTGGGCAGTTCTTC. As protein: CASSGSGNSFSGQFF. This chain connects TRBV5-4 to TRBJ2-1; 8 bases line up with TRBD2. Trimming removed 4 bases from V and 12 bases from J; junction bases left unmatched: 15. The length of the CDR3 is 15 residues. Germline CDR1 SGHNT, CDR2 YYREEE (reference sequence).